This entry features one T cell receptor (beta chain) sequence. Its antigen is not known. This entry comes from a study of response to subunit inactivated influenza vaccine. Study-level results: It was suggested by the authors that few new T cells are recruited by each seasonal influenza vaccination.

MiXCR was run by TCRdb on the RT-PCR reads, yielding one entry per CDR3 protein. Altogether hundreds of thousands of distinct CDR3 sequences are present, roughly a fifth being singletons, with the ten largest covering about 10%. This CDR3 has 16 amino acids. Losses at the gene ends were 2 bases for V and 4 bases for J; bases not matched to a gene: 9. This TCR derives from a man between 45 and 75 years old who received an inactivated influenza vaccine. Source: PBMCs from blood, taken less than 22 months after vaccination. The chain joins TRBV12-3 or TRBV12-4 to TRBJ2-5, with 8 nucleotides matching TRBD1. For the CDR3, the DNA is TGTGCCAGCAGTTTACATGGACAGGGTGTGTTAGAGACCCAGTACTTC. This translates into CASSLHGQGVLETQYF.